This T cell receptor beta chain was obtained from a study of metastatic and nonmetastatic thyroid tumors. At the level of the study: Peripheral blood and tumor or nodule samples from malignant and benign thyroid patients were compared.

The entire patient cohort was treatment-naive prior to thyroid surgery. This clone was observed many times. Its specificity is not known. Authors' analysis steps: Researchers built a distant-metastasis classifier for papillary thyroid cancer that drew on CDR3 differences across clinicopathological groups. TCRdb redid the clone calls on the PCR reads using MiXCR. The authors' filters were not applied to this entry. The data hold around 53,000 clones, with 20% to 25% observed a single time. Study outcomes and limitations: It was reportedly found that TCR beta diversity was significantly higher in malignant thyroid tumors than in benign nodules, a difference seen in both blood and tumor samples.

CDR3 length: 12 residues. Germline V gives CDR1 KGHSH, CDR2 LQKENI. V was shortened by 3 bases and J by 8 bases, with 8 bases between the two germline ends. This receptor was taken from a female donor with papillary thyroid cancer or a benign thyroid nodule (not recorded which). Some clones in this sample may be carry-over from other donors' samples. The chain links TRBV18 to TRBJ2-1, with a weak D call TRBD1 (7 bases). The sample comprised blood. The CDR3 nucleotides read TGTGCCAGCTCACCCAGGGGGGATGAGCAGTTCTTC. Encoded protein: CASSPRGDEQFF. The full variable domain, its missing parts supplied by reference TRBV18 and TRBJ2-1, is NAGVMQNPRHLVRRRGQEARLRCSPMKGHSHVYWYRQLPEEGLKFMVYLQKENIIDESGMPKERFSAEFPKEGPSILRIQQVVRGDSAAYFCASSPRGDEQFFGPGTRLTVL.